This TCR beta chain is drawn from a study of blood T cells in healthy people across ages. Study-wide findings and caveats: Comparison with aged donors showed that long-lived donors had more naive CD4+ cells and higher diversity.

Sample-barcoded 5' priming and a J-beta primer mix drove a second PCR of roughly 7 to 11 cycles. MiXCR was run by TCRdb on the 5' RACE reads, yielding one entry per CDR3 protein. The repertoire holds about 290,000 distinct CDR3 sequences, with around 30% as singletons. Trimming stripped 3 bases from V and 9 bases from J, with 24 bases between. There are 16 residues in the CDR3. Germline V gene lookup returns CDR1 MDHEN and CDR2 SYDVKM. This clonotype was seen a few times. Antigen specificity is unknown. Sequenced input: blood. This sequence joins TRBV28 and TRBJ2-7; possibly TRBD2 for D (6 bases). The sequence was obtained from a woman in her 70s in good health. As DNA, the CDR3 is TGTGCCAGCAGTTTCTCCCCCGGGAGAGACTTAGTTGGGCAGTACTTC. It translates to CASSFSPGRDLVGQYF.